Listed here is a single T cell receptor beta chain. Its antigen is still unknown. Germline V gives CDR1 LNHDA, CDR2 SQIVND (reference sequence). This CDR3 spans 15 amino acids. V was pared by 5 bases and J by 3 bases, with 9 bases of the junction left unmatched. The repertoire was sequenced with immunoSEQ multiplex PCR; TCRdb's copy has only in-frame clones and lacks some. This table holds 100,000 to 150,000 clones, 86% found once. The data were taken from a study of T cell responses to AZD1222 COVID-19 vaccine. Findings and caveats of the study: Spike was spanned by vaccine-associated CD4 TCRs, with dominance at 160-218 and 743-854. Only six AZD1222 recipients tested seropositive at baseline. Scientists sampled the repertoires only once the peak T cell response had passed.

The genes are TRBV19 and TRBJ1-2; the match to TRBD1 covers 7 bases. The clonotype comes from an adult who received the AZD1222 COVID-19 vaccine. The sequences come from peripheral blood, collected 28 days after the second AZD1222 dose. The CDR3 sequence: CASSGERGRDYGYTF. CDR3 nucleotides: TGTGCCAGTAGTGGCGAAAGGGGGCGTGACTATGGCTACACCTTC.